The TCR beta chain under discussion was sequenced for a study of cytomegalovirus exposure and HLA in healthy donors. Across the study: Earlier sequencing of about 179 million T cells yielded around 100 million unique TCR beta sequences.

Study results and limitations: In an earlier analysis, productive rearrangement rates for most beta V segments clustered near 90% or 30%. Some V segments (TRBV6-2 and TRBV6-3 among them) were excluded as indistinguishable.

In the case of this clone: No antigen is known for it.

PCR involved 60 Vbeta and 13 Jbeta primers. Only in-frame clones appear in the TCRdb table, and some are missing; sequencing was by immunoSEQ multiplex PCR. This table holds around 84,000 clones, about 80% found once. Germline V gene data show CDR1 as MNHEY and CDR2 as SVGAGI. The CDR3 has 15 amino acids. V was shortened by 0 bases and J by 8 bases, with 11 bases between the two germline ends. V usage is TRBV6-5 and J usage is TRBJ1-6; unclear D gene. Sequencing was carried out using PBMCs. This receptor was taken from a man between 45 and 60 years old in good health and CMV-seronegative. CDR3 protein: CASSYSISPDSPLHF. The CDR3 DNA reads TGTGCCAGCAGTTACTCGATTTCCCCAGATTCACCCCTCCACTTT.